This T cell receptor (beta chain) was sequenced in a study of blood T cells in healthy people across ages. General observations from the study: With unsorted PBMCs, a conclusive comparison of naive versus antigen-experienced cells was not possible.

The CDR3 spans 14 residues. The ends were cut back, 4 bases at V and 1 base at J, with 9 bases in the middle. CDR1 and CDR2 from the germline V gene are SNHLY and FYNNEI. Remarks on this clonotype: Its antigen is as yet unknown.

Primed by a sample-barcoded 5' primer and a J-beta primer mix, a second PCR proceeded for about 7 to 11 cycles. TCRdb recomputed calls from the 5' RACE reads with MiXCR, one row per CDR3 protein. The repertoire includes a few hundred thousand distinct CDR3 sequences, roughly a quarter of them detected once, and 3% to 4% sits in the top ten. The same sample was also studied in work on T cells of mothers and their children.

Sequenced sample: blood. The clonotype originates from a boy aged 2-15 years in good health. The chain joins TRBV2 to TRBJ2-3, with D unresolved. In nucleotides, the CDR3 is TGTGCCAGCAGTGTCCCGCAAGGCACAGATACGCAGTATTTT. Its protein is CASSVPQGTDTQYF.